This TCR beta chain was documented in a study of blood T cell repertoires in COVID-19. For the study at large: Acute and convalescent COVID-19 samples came from the United States, Italy and Spain. PBMCs, B-cell-depleted T cells, or T cells provided the cDNA or gDNA that made up the material.

Using immunoSEQ multiplex PCR, the repertoire was profiled, and TCRdb retains in-frame clones only, with some absent. The sample lists 200,000 to 250,000 clones, roughly 84% occurring once. The sequence was collected from a woman of 80 years or more with active or convalescent COVID-19. Input material: peripheral blood.

The CDR3 DNA reads TGTGCCAGCAGTTTAGGGAGGCTAGCCAACTACGAGCAGTACTTC. This sequence encodes CASSLGRLANYEQYF. The chain carries TRBV27 and TRBJ2-7; D possibly corresponds to TRBD2 (6 bases). Germline V gene sequence: CDR1 MNHEY, CDR2 SMNVEV (reference sequence). The CDR3 extends over 15 amino acids. V lost 2 bases, J lost 3 bases, and 14 bases lay in between.